The source of this T cell receptor (beta chain) is a study of shared clonotypes between healthy human individuals. Study results and limitations: Against clonotypes common to all four donors, non-shared ones had lower generation probabilities.

Concerning this clone: Its antigen is still unknown.

Each PCR replicate from the sorted subsets contained 150 to 250 ng DNA, which is tens of thousands of T cell genomes. Sequencing was performed with immunoSEQ multiplex PCR; in TCRdb, only in-frame clones are kept and a portion is missing. This sample has 2 million to 3 million clones; roughly 93% occur once, and the top ten carry about 0.39%. Germline V gene sequence: CDR1 PRHDT, CDR2 FYEKMQ (reference sequence). The CDR3 has 12 amino acids. V was shortened by 5 bases and J by 4 bases, with 7 bases between the two germline ends. Donors were healthy HIV-negative adults without recently reported acute infections or vaccinations. It was into CD45RA+ naive and CD45RA-negative memory subsets that the CD4+ cells were split.

The TCR comes from a man aged 18 to 30 in good health. Some clones in this sample may be carry-over from other donors' samples. V is TRBV13 and J is TRBJ2-3, with D unclear. Sequenced material: naive CD4+ T cells from PBMCs. Indicated subset: CD45RA+ positively selected. DNA of the CDR3: TGTGCCAGCAGCCCCGCATCAGATACGCAGTATTTT. Protein sequence: CASSPASDTQYF.